A selection of T cell receptor beta chains follows, all from one sample in a study of blood T cell repertoires in COVID-19. This table comes from immunoSEQ multiplex PCR, and its TCRdb copy is limited to in-frame clones, with some not included. The profile covers tens of thousands of clones, with about 85% appearing a single time and 3.4% taken by the ten largest. Sequenced sample: peripheral blood. Receptor source: a woman between 50 and 59 years old with COVID-19, enrolled during active disease. The CDR3 runs from the conserved cysteine through the conserved F or W. A D gene is named only where the DNA matches it firmly. Size tells how often a clone was seen (once, few, many) or the class of an expanded clone, and some rows leave it out.

len | j_gene | d_gene | abundance | v_gene | CDR3nt | CDR3aa
15 | TRBJ2-6 | . | . | TRBV7-3 | TGTGCCAGCAGCTTAGGGGGCGCCTGGGCCAACGTCCTGACTTTC | CASSLGGAWANVLTF
13 | TRBJ2-2 | . | . | TRBV28 | TGTGCCAGCAGTTTGGTTTCGGTCGGGGAGCTGTTTTTT | CASSLVSVGELFF
15 | TRBJ2-1 | . | . | TRBV9 | TGTGCCAGCAGCCCCTCAGCGTCCGTCTACAATGAGCAGTTCTTC | CASSPSASVYNEQFF
17 | TRBJ2-3 | . | . | TRBV7-2 | TGTGCCAGCAGCTTAACTCCACGTGCAGGTAGCACAGATACGCAGTATTTT | CASSLTPRAGSTDTQYF
14 | TRBJ2-1 | TRBD2 | . | TRBV29-1 | TGCAGCGTTGTGGGACTAGCGGTCTACAATGAGCAGTTCTTC | CSVVGLAVYNEQFF
15 | TRBJ2-7 | . | . | TRBV7-3 | TGTGCCAGCAGCTTAAGGAATGGGGGGAGCTACGAGCAGTACTTC | CASSLRNGGSYEQYF
15 | TRBJ2-2 | TRBD1 | . | TRBV9 | TGTGCCAGCAGTCATGACAGGGCGAACACCGGGGAGCTGTTTTTT | CASSHDRANTGELFF
20 | TRBJ2-7 | TRBD1 | . | TRBV3-1/TRBV3-2 | TGTGCCAGCAGCCTCCGGGTGACGCGGTTAGGCAGGGGGTTCTCCTACGAGCAGTACTTC | CASSLRVTRLGRGFSYEQYF
16 | TRBJ2-3 | TRBD2 | once | TRBV4-1 | TGCGCCAGCAGTCGGACTAGCATAGGGAGCACAGATACGCAGTATTTT | CASSRTSIGSTDTQYF
17 | TRBJ1-4 | . | . | TRBV7-8 | TGTGCCAGCAGCTTAGTGGTCAGGGCCGCAACTAATGAAAAACTGTTTTTT | CASSLVVRAATNEKLFF
17 | TRBJ2-3 | TRBD2 | . | TRBV5-4 | TGTGCAATATCAAGGCTAGCGGGAGGCCCGAGCACAGATACGCAGTATTTT | CAISRLAGGPSTDTQYF
17 | TRBJ2-5 | . | . | TRBV5-1 | TGCGCCAGCAGCTGGGGACTCCTAGCGAGCCTCAAAGAGACCCAGTACTTC | CASSWGLLASLKETQYF
14 | TRBJ1-2 | . | . | TRBV19 | TGTGCCAGTAGGCCCGGGGGTACTAACTATGGCTACACCTTC | CASRPGGTNYGYTF
15 | TRBJ2-2 | TRBD1 | . | TRBV4-2 | TGTGCCAGCAGCCAACCCGGGACAGCCACCGGGGAGCTGTTTTTT | CASSQPGTATGELFF
13 | TRBJ1-3 | . | . | TRBV29-1 | TGCAGCGTTGCGAGGGCTACTGGAAACACCATATATTTT | CSVARATGNTIYF
16 | TRBJ1-6 | . | . | TRBV28 | TGTGCCAGCAGGACCCACCACGGGGGGGCGGGTTCACCCCTCCACTTT | CASRTHHGGAGSPLHF
16 | TRBJ2-3 | . | . | TRBV30 | TGTGCCTTACAAGGGGAGACGGGGGTTAGCACAGATACGCAGTATTTT | CALQGETGVSTDTQYF
12 | TRBJ2-4 | . | few | TRBV5-5 | TGTGCCAGCTACTCGGTGGAAAACATTCAGTACTTC | CASYSVENIQYF
15 | TRBJ2-1 | TRBD2 | . | TRBV7-2 | TGTGCCAGCAGCCCGCGGGCTAGCGGGAGCGGTGAGCAGTTCTTC | CASSPRASGSGEQFF
16 | TRBJ2-5 | TRBD2 | . | TRBV5-6 | TGTGCCAGCAGCCCTACGGGACTAGCGGGAGAAGAGACCCAGTACTTC | CASSPTGLAGEETQYF
18 | TRBJ2-1 | TRBD2 | . | TRBV5-4 | TGTGCCAGCAGCACTGGACTAGGGATCCCCGGGGGTAGCAATGAGCAGTTCTTC | CASSTGLGIPGGSNEQFF
13 | TRBJ2-3 | . | . | TRBV12-3/TRBV12-4 | TGTGCCAGCAGTCAGACTAGCACAGATACGCAGTATTTT | CASSQTSTDTQYF
13 | TRBJ2-7 | TRBD1 | . | TRBV7-9 | TGTGCCAGCAGCCGGACAGGGCCCTACGAGCAGTACTTC | CASSRTGPYEQYF
15 | TRBJ2-1 | TRBD2 | once | TRBV30 | TGTGCCTGGAGGCCGGGACTAACCCCTTACAATGAGCAGTTCTTC | CAWRPGLTPYNEQFF
16 | TRBJ2-3 | . | . | TRBV9 | TGTGCCAGCAGCGTAGGATCGAGCCCTAGCACAGATACGCAGTATTTT | CASSVGSSPSTDTQYF
15 | TRBJ2-2 | TRBD2 | . | TRBV6-1 | TGTGCCAGCAGTGAACTAGCGGGAGGGCCCGGGGAGCTGTTTTTT | CASSELAGGPGELFF
15 | TRBJ1-5 | . | . | TRBV2 | TGTGCCAGCAGTGAAGCAGCCGGGGGGAATCAGCCCCAGCATTTT | CASSEAAGGNQPQHF
14 | TRBJ2-1 | . | . | TRBV5-1 | TGCGCCGGCGCCTCAGGCGAAGCCTACAATGAGCAGTTCTTC | CAGASGEAYNEQFF
14 | TRBJ2-3 | . | . | TRBV5-1 | TGCGCCAGCAGCTTGGATCCGGGTGGGGATACGCAGTATTTT | CASSLDPGGDTQYF